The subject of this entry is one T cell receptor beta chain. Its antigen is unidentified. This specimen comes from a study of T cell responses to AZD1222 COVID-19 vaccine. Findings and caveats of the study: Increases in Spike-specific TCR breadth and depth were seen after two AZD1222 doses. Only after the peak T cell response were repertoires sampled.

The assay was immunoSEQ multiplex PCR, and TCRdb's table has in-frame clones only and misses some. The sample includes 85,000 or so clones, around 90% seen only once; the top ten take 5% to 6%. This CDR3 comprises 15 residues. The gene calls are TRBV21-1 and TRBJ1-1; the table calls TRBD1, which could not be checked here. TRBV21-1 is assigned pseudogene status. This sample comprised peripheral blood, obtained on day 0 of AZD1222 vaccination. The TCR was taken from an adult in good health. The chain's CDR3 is CASSKVGHIHTEAFF. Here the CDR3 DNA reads TGTGCCAGCAGCAAAGTTGGGCATATTCACACTGAAGCTTTCTTT.